Below, 29 T cell receptor beta chains from the same sample are listed, as sequenced in a study of blood T cell repertoires in COVID-19 (dated by TCRdb to 2018 to 2020). Library method: the immunoSEQ multiplex PCR assay. TCRdb limited this immuneACCESS table to in-frame rearrangements with V and J called. A share of clones is missing; checked studies link under half to unresolved V genes, and the rest is unexplained. A total of under 250,000 clones appear in this sample, 65% to 85% of them only once. The top ten constitute just over 8.5% of the sample. The specimen sequenced was peripheral blood. These TCRs come from a man in his forties with active or convalescent COVID-19.

This sequence joins TRBV18 and TRBJ2-1; D remains ambiguous. CDR1 KGHSH and CDR2 LQKENI come from the germline V gene. Between the trimmed V and J ends, which lost 2 bases and 2 bases, there was a span of 7 bases. The CDR3 has 14 amino acids. For the CDR3, the DNA is TGTGCCAGCTCACCAGGAGATACCTACAATGAGCAGTTCTTC. It yields the protein CASSPGDTYNEQFF.

CDR3 region: CASSRDRGGTGELFF. The CDR3 bases are TGTGCCAGCAGTAGGGACAGGGGTGGGACCGGGGAGCTGTTTTTT. V is TRBV2 and J is TRBJ2-2; 10 bases match TRBD1. After removal of 5 bases from V and 5 bases from J, the junction contained 5 bases not matched to a gene. CDR1 is SNHLY and CDR2 is FYNNEI in the germline V gene. The CDR3 sequence is 15 residues long.

The chain combines TRBV6-6 with TRBJ2-3; D ambiguous. V shed 11 bases and J shed 2 bases, with 8 bases lying between them. Germline values: CDR1 MNHNY, CDR2 SVGAGI (reference sequence). The CDR3 is 11 residues long. The CDR3 is CAARSTDTQYF. CDR3 sequence (DNA): TGTGCCGCGCGCTCCACAGATACGCAGTATTTT.

J is TRBJ1-2 and V is TRBV24-1, with unresolved D. Germline CDR1 KGHDR, CDR2 SFDVKD. The germline V and J ends were trimmed by 4 bases and 2 bases, with 10 bases remaining between them. The CDR3 contains 14 residues. The CDR3 DNA reads as TGTGCCACCAGTGACTGGAGGGTAAACTATGGCTACACCTTC. Translated: CATSDWRVNYGYTF.

The J gene is TRBJ2-7, the V gene TRBV29-1; D uncertain. The CDR3 has 12 residues. Looked up from germline, CDR1 is SQVTM and CDR2 is ANQGSEA. Trimming cost V 6 bases and J 3 bases, with 12 bases left between them. The CDR3 DNA reads TGCAGCGTGATACTGACGGGCTACGAGCAGTACTTC. Translated: CSVILTGYEQYF.

J is TRBJ2-2 and V is TRBV7-3; TRBD1 is a possible D gene (6 bases). The CDR3 consists of 17 residues. Per germline, CDR1 SGHTA and CDR2 FQGTGA. V was cut by 5 bases and J by 0 bases, with 16 bases left in between. The CDR3 DNA reads as TGTGCCAGCAGCCGGATGGGTGGGGGCCCGAACACCGGGGAGCTGTTTTTT. Its protein is CASSRMGGGPNTGELFF.

The V gene is TRBV7-3, the J gene TRBJ2-1, with D possibly TRBD2 on 5 matching bases. V gave up 5 bases and J gave up 8 bases, with 22 bases separating them. Germline V gene lookup returns CDR1 SGHTA and CDR2 FQGTGA. The CDR3 spans 16 residues. CDR3 region: CASSQVVEASGDEQFF. CDR3 nucleotides: TGTGCCAGCAGCCAAGTCGTGGAGGCTTCCGGGGATGAGCAGTTCTTC.

The CDR3 bases are TGTGCCAGCAGCGTTGGAGACAGGCAAAACACCATATATTTT. As protein: CASSVGDRQNTIYF. The J gene is TRBJ1-3, the V gene TRBV9, with a weak D call TRBD1 (6 bases). In germline, CDR1 is SGDLS, CDR2 YYNGEE. The CDR3 totals 14 residues. The V end was cut by 2 bases, the J end by 6 bases, with 12 bases between.

This chain links TRBV7-3 with TRBJ2-1, with 15 bases matching TRBD2. Trimming cost V 2 bases and J 6 bases; bases outside gene matches: 5. Germline CDR1 reads SGHTA; CDR2 reads FQGTGA. This CDR3 is built from 17 residues. The CDR3 DNA follows: TGTGCCAGCAGCTTACTGGGACTAGCGGGAGGTGGCAATGAGCAGTTCTTC. Protein sequence: CASSLLGLAGGGNEQFF.

V and J are TRBV7-2 and TRBJ2-3; weak D call: TRBD1 (5 bases). CDR3 length: 15 amino acids. Trimming stripped 1 base from V and 1 base from J, with 9 bases between. Germline values: CDR1 SGHTA, CDR2 FQGNSA. CDR3 protein: CASSLVIGGTDTQYF. The CDR3 DNA sequence: TGTGCCAGCAGCTTAGTGATAGGGGGCACAGATACGCAGTATTTT.

The chain has TRBV4-1 and TRBJ2-7, with 8 bases lining up with TRBD1. Germline values: CDR1 MGHRA, CDR2 YSYEKL. The ends lost 3 bases at V and 3 bases at J; junction bases unmatched: 7. This CDR3 comprises 15 residues. DNA for the CDR3: TGCGCCAGCAGCCACCTAACAGGGGGTGTCTACGAGCAGTACTTC. Translated: CASSHLTGGVYEQYF.

This chain connects TRBV24-1 to TRBJ1-2; D not certain. V lost 4 bases, J lost 9 bases, and 11 bases lay in between. This CDR3 has 12 amino acids. Germline loops: CDR1 KGHDR, CDR2 SFDVKD. The DNA of the CDR3 is TGTGCCACCAGTGACCGGGGTCTGCGCTACACCTTC. Its protein product is CATSDRGLRYTF.

The chain has TRBV7-9 and TRBJ1-2; 8 bases match TRBD1. V shed 5 bases, J shed 3 bases, and the junction held 11 bases outside the gene matches. The CDR3 has 16 amino acids. Germline loops: CDR1 SEHNR, CDR2 FQNEAQ (reference sequence). For the CDR3, the DNA is TGTGCCAGCAGCCTCGGTAGGCAGGGGGCTTACTATGGCTACACCTTC. Translating gives CASSLGRQGAYYGYTF.

The chain couples TRBV29-1 to TRBJ1-1; tentatively, D is TRBD1 (5 bases). The CDR3 contains 13 residues. Trimming cost V 4 bases and J 0 bases, with 9 bases left between them. Germline V gives CDR1 SQVTM, CDR2 ANQGSEA. The CDR3 loop reads CSVAQVLNTEAFF. The DNA for the CDR3 is TGCAGCGTTGCACAGGTGCTGAACACTGAAGCTTTCTTT.

The J gene is TRBJ2-2, the V gene TRBV19; TRBD2 agrees at 11 bases. Germline CDR1 is LNHDA and CDR2 is SQIVND (reference sequence). J was trimmed by 5 bases and V by 5 bases; bases with no gene match: 7. This CDR3 is 16 amino acids long. This chain's CDR3 is CASSGSGGALTGELFF. Written as DNA, the CDR3 is TGTGCCAGTAGTGGTAGCGGGGGGGCATTAACCGGGGAGCTGTTTTTT.

The chain has TRBV9 and TRBJ1-6, with D perhaps matching TRBD1 (6 bases). This CDR3 is built from 13 residues. Germline assignment: CDR1 SGDLS and CDR2 YYNGEE. Deletions cut 4 bases from V and 8 bases from J, with 10 bases between. The DNA for the CDR3 is TGTGCCAGCAGCAAGGACAGCTATTCACCCCTCCACTTT. This codes for CASSKDSYSPLHF.

The table lists this clone with a few counts. The J gene is TRBJ1-2, the V gene TRBV5-4; D perhaps matches TRBD1 (6 bases). Germline CDR1 is SGHNT and CDR2 is YYREEE (reference sequence). This CDR3 has 15 amino acids. V dropped 3 bases and J dropped 2 bases, with 14 bases sitting between them. The CDR3 DNA sequence: TGTGCCAGCAGCTCCGGGACATCCGACAACTATGGCTACACCTTC. Encoded protein: CASSSGTSDNYGYTF.

This clone is a singleton in its sample. DNA of the CDR3: TGTGCCAGCGGAGGGGTCATGAACACTGAAGCTTTCTTT. Translating gives CASGGVMNTEAFF. This chain links TRBV12-3 or TRBV12-4 with TRBJ1-1; a weak D match, TRBD1 (5 bases). This CDR3 spans 13 amino acids. Trimming stripped 8 bases from V and 0 bases from J, with 10 bases between.

The rearrangement uses TRBV19 and TRBJ2-1; 9 positions agree with TRBD1. V trimming: 3 bases; J trimming: 8 bases; junction bases outside the gene matches: 20. The CDR3 is 19 residues long. Germline V gene lookup returns CDR1 LNHDA and CDR2 SQIVND (reference sequence). CDR3 loop: CASSMRSSFGTGRRYEQFF. CDR3 DNA: TGTGCCAGTAGTATGCGGTCCTCCTTTGGGACAGGGCGAAGGTATGAGCAGTTCTTC.

This rearrangement joins TRBV18 to TRBJ2-5, with 7 positions matching TRBD1. Per germline, CDR1 KGHSH and CDR2 LQKENI. With V trimmed by 4 bases and J by 4 bases, 9 bases remained unmatched. The CDR3 sequence is 15 residues long. CDR3 protein: CASSLTTGIGETQYF. The CDR3 nucleotides are TGTGCCAGCTCACTAACGACAGGGATCGGAGAGACCCAGTACTTC.

The count of this clone is one. This chain joins TRBV10-1 and TRBJ1-1; the D is unclear. This CDR3 has 14 residues. Per the germline V gene, CDR1 is WNHNN and CDR2 is SYGVQD (reference sequence). Trimming pared 6 bases from V and 0 bases from J, leaving 11 bases between. CDR3 nucleotides: TGCGCCAGCAGAAAGGAGGGAATGAACACTGAAGCTTTCTTT. Translation: CASRKEGMNTEAFF.

V usage is TRBV3-1 (or the pseudogene TRBV3-2) and J usage is TRBJ2-1; possibly TRBD1 for D (6 bases). The V gene's germline CDR1 is LGHDT and CDR2 YNNKEL (reference sequence). The CDR3 contains 18 residues. Trimming pared 0 bases from V and 2 bases from J, leaving 17 bases between. The CDR3 DNA is TGTGCCAGCAGCCAAGAAGGGAGTGGGCAGGGGACCTACAATGAGCAGTTCTTC. This codes for CASSQEGSGQGTYNEQFF.

J is TRBJ2-3 and V is TRBV4-3; 11 bases map to TRBD2. The CDR3 sequence is 19 residues long. Germline CDR1 reads LGHNA; CDR2 reads YSLEER. V was clipped by 0 bases and J by 2 bases; unmatched bases: 10. CDR3 amino acids: CASSQDLPTSGGPTDTQYF. The CDR3 region has the DNA TGCGCCAGCAGCCAAGATCTTCCCACTAGCGGGGGACCCACAGATACGCAGTATTTT.

The chain joins TRBV19 to TRBJ2-3; D might be TRBD2 (5 bases). V lost 0 bases, J lost 7 bases, and 23 bases lay in between. Germline CDR1 LNHDA, CDR2 SQIVND (reference sequence). This CDR3 region has 18 residues. Here the CDR3 reads CASSIDNQRKGRGNTQYF. The CDR3 DNA is TGTGCCAGTAGTATAGATAATCAGCGGAAAGGAAGAGGAAATACGCAGTATTTT.

V and J are TRBV7-8 and TRBJ2-7; perhaps TRBD1 as D (6 bases). Trimming pared 5 bases from V and 3 bases from J, leaving 26 bases between. The CDR3 contains 18 residues. The germline CDR1 and CDR2 sequences are SGHVS and FQNEAQ. CDR3 bases: TGTGCCAGCAGCACCGATTACCCGGGACACAACTTATTCTACGAGCAGTACTTC. Its protein is CASSTDYPGHNLFYEQYF.

This rearrangement joins TRBV4-1 to TRBJ1-2, with 9 nucleotides matching TRBD1. CDR1 is MGHRA, CDR2 YSYEKL, per germline. The CDR3 has 16 amino acids. The V gene end was trimmed by 0 bases and the J gene end by 8 bases; junction bases not matched to a gene: 10. CDR3 sequence reads: CASSQDITGGTGGYTF. For the CDR3, the DNA is TGCGCCAGCAGCCAAGATATAACAGGGGGCACGGGAGGCTACACCTTC.

In its sample, this clone was seen a few times. The chain has TRBV7-6 and TRBJ2-2; D ambiguous. Germline loops: CDR1 SGHVS, CDR2 FNYEAQ. The germline V and J ends were trimmed by 1 base and 6 bases, with 15 bases remaining between them. The CDR3 runs to 16 residues. The CDR3 nucleotides read TGTGCCAGCAGCTTAGACGCCCTAAAATTCGCCGGGGAGCTGTTTTTT. Protein product: CASSLDALKFAGELFF. Drawing the rest from reference TRBV7-6 and TRBJ2-2, the complete variable domain is GAGVSQSPRYKVTKRGQDVALRCDPISGHVSLYWYRQALGQGPEFLTYFNYEAQQDKSGLPNDRFSAERPEGSISTLTIQRTEQRDSAMYRCASSLDALKFAGELFFGEGSRLTVL.

The V and J genes are TRBV10-2 and TRBJ2-3; TRBD2 matches 8 bases. Germline CDR1 and CDR2: WSHSY and SAAADI. The CDR3 length is 14 residues. Trimming cost V 7 bases and J 6 bases; bases outside gene matches: 9. The CDR3 reads CASKPSGGGDTQYF. Written as DNA, the CDR3 is TGCGCCAGCAAACCGAGCGGGGGTGGGGATACGCAGTATTTT.

This chain links TRBV19 with TRBJ1-1; D remains ambiguous. The V and J ends lost 5 bases and 4 bases respectively, with 11 bases between them. This CDR3 is 13 amino acids long. CDR1 LNHDA and CDR2 SQIVND come from the germline V gene (reference sequence). The CDR3 DNA reads TGTGCCAGTAGTTCGGGGTGGGGCACTGAAGCTTTCTTT. It encodes CASSSGWGTEAFF.